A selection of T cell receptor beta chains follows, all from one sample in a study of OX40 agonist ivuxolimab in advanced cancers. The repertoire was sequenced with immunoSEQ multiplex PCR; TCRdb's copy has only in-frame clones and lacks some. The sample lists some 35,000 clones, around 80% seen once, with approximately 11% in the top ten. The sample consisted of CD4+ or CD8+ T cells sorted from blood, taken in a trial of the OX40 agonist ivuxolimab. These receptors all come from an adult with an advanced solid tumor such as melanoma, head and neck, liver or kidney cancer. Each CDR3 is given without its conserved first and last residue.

CDR3: ASSWRAGDSTEAF
V: TRBV2

CDR3: ASSLVGFSYEQY
V: TRBV7-8

CDR3: ASSSVGPELNYEQY
V: TRBV27

CDR3: ASSLSGPPYEQY
V: TRBV27

CDR3: SAGYSNQPQH
V: TRBV29-1

CDR3: SVDSAGVEQY
V: TRBV29-1

CDR3: ASSYGTSGYEQY
V: TRBV6-5

CDR3: ASSYSGQGAVWNEKLF
V: TRBV5-4

CDR3: ASSTGQGSFSRGYT
V: TRBV19

CDR3: AWTVRGGLEQY
V: TRBV30

CDR3: ASSYWGNYGYT
V: TRBV6-5

CDR3: ASRPQGRITGELF
V: TRBV2

CDR3: ASSARAGYTDTQY
V: TRBV9

CDR3: ASSAWTGTDTQY
V: TRBV10-1

CDR3: ASSYKVNTEAF
V: TRBV6-6

CDR3: ASSRPPQVQGYGYT
V: TRBV5-6

CDR3: ASSLALSGTGNTIY
V: TRBV5-1

CDR3: AISYSGTSGIYNEQF
V: TRBV10-3

CDR3: ASSDLSGGAFGRTDTQY
V: TRBV6-1

CDR3: ASSSFYGYT
V: TRBV6-5

CDR3: ASRTGQGYGYT
V: TRBV28

CDR3: ASSQDPSGTEAF
V: TRBV4-2

CDR3: ASSERADVGVQPQH
V: TRBV2

CDR3: AITERGVSYNEQF
V: TRBV10-3

CDR3: ASSLVGTDTQY
V: TRBV5-1

CDR3: ASSSLSGGETQY
V: TRBV27

CDR3: ASSIGGLGTEAF
V: TRBV19

CDR3: ASRGRPNTEAF
V: TRBV6-5

CDR3: ASSPGTGEGDYGYT
V: TRBV7-9

CDR3: AWGRGGLGGETQY
V: TRBV30

CDR3: ASRLDPGAVGNTEAF
V: TRBV5-6

CDR3: AWSRRDRTLYGYT
V: TRBV30

CDR3: ASSRPDRTNTEAF
V: TRBV19

CDR3: ASREGGNYGYT
V: TRBV2

CDR3: ASSLVGGGHEQY
V: TRBV5-1

CDR3: ASTYWNTGELF
V: TRBV9

CDR3: AWSVSVKNSPLH
V: TRBV30

CDR3: ASSEFVGRYYEQF
V: TRBV25-1

CDR3: AISGTSGGDPNEQF
V: TRBV10-3

CDR3: ASTSNQNQPQH
V: TRBV19

CDR3: ASSVDPTQGQPQH
V: TRBV9

CDR3: ASSSELVDTQY
V: TRBV11-2

CDR3: ASTQGKTNYGYT
V: TRBV28

CDR3: ASSLTGSNQPQH
V: TRBV7-8

CDR3: ASSQVPSGGDTQY
V: TRBV4-1

CDR3: ASHGGTATNEKLF
V: TRBV6-1

CDR3: ASSLGGRGETQY
V: TRBV5-6

CDR3: ASSTDRGRSYGYT
V: TRBV6-5

CDR3: ASSLSAGQPQH
V: TRBV7-2

CDR3: ASSLAPSGGADEQF
V: TRBV7-9

CDR3: ASTGPSGGLYGYT
V: TRBV9

CDR3: ASRRTGSYNEQF
V: TRBV7-9

CDR3: ASRGGEWDSPLH
V: TRBV6-5

CDR3: ASRTVTNYGYT
V: TRBV6-5

CDR3: ASSLAGQGDEKLF
V: TRBV7-9

CDR3: ASSLRSSGGTANTGELF
V: TRBV7-6

CDR3: ASSFGLLAGAGYEQY
V: TRBV11-3

CDR3: ASSQNRGNNSPLH
V: TRBV27

CDR3: ASSKGGRVGEQY
V: TRBV19